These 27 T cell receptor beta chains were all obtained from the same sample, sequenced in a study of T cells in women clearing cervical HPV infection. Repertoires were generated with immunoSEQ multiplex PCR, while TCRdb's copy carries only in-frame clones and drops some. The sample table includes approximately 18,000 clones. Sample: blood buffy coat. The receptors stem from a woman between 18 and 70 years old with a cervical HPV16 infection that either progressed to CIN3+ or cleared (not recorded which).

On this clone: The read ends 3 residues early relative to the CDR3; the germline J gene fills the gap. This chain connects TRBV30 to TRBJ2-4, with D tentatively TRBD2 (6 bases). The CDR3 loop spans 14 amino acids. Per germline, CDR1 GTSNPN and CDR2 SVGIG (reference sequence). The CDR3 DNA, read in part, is TGTGCCTGGAGGGGGGGACTTTTTAACTATGGT. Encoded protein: CAWRGGLFNYG. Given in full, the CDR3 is CAWRGGLFNYGQYF.

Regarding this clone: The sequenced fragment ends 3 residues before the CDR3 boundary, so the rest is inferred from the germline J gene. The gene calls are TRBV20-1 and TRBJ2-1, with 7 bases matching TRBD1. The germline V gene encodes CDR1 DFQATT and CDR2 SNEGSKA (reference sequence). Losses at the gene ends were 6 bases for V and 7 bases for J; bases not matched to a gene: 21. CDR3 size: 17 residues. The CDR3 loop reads CSAVLGQLLSRSNEQFF. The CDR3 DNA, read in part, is TGCAGTGCAGTACTGGGACAGTTATTATCTCGGTCTAATGAG.

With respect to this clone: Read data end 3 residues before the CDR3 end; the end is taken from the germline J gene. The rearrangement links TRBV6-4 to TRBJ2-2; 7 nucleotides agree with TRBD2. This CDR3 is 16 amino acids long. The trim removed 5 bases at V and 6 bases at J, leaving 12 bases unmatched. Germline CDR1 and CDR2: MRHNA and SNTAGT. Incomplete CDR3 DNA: TGTGCCAGCAGTCTCAGCTTCGGGGGGATGCCCGGGGAG. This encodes CASSLSFGGMPGE. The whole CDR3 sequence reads CASSLSFGGMPGELFF.

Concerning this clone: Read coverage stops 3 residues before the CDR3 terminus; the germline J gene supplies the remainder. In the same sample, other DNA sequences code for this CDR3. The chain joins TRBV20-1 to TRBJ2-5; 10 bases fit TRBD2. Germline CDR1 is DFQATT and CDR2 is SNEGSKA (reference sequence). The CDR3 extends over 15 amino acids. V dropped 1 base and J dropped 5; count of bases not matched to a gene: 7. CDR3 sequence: CSARGASGGGETQYF. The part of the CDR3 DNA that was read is TGCAGTGCTAGAGGGGCTAGCGGGGGTGGGGAGACC.

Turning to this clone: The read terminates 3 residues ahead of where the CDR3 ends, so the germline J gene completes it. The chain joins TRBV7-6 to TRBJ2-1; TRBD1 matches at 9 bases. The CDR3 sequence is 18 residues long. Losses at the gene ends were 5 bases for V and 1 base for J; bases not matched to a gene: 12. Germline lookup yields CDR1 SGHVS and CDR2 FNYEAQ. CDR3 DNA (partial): TGTGCCAGCAGCCCAGTAAGAGACGGGACAGGGTCCTACAATGAG. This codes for CASSPVRDGTGSYNE. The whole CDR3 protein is CASSPVRDGTGSYNEQFF.

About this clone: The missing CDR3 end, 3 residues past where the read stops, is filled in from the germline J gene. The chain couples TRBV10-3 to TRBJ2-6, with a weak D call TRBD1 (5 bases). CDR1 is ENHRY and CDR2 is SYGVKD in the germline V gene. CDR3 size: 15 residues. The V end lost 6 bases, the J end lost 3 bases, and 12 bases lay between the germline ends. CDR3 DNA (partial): TGTGCCATCAGGATCCAGGGAAGTGGGGCCAACGTC. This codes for CAIRIQGSGANV. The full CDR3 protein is CAIRIQGSGANVLTF.

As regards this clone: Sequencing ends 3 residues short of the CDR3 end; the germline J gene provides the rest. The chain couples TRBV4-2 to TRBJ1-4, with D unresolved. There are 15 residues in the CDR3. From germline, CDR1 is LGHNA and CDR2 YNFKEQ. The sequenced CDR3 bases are TGTGCCAGCAGCCAAGATCAAGGCGGAGATACGCCA. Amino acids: CASSQDQGGDTP. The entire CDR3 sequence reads CASSQDQGGDTPLFF.

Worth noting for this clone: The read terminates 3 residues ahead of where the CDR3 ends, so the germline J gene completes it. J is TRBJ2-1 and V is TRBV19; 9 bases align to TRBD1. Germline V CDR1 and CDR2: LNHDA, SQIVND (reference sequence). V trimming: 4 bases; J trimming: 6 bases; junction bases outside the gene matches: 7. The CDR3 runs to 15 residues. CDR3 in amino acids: CASSRTGAMANEQFF. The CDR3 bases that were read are TGTGCCAGTAGTAGGACAGGGGCAATGGCCAATGAG.

CDR3 loop: CATSRPTGDDTQYF. CDR3 bases read: TGTGCCACCAGCAGGCCGACAGGAGATGATACG. The rearrangement joins TRBV15 to TRBJ2-3; perhaps TRBD1 as D (6 bases). The CDR3 is cut off 3 residues early in the read; its end comes from the germline J gene. The CDR3 is 14 residues long. Germline V gene data show CDR1 as LNHNV and CDR2 as YYDKDF (reference sequence). With 3 bases removed from V and 6 bases from J, the gap between germline ends came to 13 bases.

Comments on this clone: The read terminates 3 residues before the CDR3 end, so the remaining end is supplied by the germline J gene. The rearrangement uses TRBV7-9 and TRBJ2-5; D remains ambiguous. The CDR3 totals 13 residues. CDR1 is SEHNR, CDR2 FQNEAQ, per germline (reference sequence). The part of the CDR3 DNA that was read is TGTGCCAGCAGGGGTCCGAACACAGATACC. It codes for CASRGPNTDT. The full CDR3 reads CASRGPNTDTQYF.

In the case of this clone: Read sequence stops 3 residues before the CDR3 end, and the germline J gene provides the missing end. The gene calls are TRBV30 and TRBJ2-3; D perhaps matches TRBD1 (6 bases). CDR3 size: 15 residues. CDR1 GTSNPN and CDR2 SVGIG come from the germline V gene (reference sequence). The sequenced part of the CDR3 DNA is TGTGCCTGGAGTGGGGGGCAGGGGAGCAATCAGCCG. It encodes CAWSGGQGSNQP. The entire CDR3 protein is CAWSGGQGSNQPQYF. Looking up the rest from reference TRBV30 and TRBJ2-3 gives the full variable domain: SQTIHQWPATLVQPVGSPLSLECTVEGTSNPNLYWYRQAAGRGLQLLFYSVGIGQISSEVPQNLSASRPQDRQFILSSKKLLLSDSGFYLCAWSGGQGSNQPQYFGPGTRLTVL.

CDR3 region: CASSLGMTGANGYTF. The part of the CDR3 DNA that was read is TGTGCCAGCAGCTTAGGGATGACAGGGGCAAATGGC. The genes are TRBV7-2 and TRBJ1-2; 8 nucleotides align to TRBD1. The read ends 3 residues early relative to the CDR3; the germline J gene fills the gap. The CDR3 contains 15 residues. From germline, CDR1 is SGHTA and CDR2 FQGNSA. The V segment lost 1 base and the J segment 6 bases; nucleotides outside the gene matches: 7.

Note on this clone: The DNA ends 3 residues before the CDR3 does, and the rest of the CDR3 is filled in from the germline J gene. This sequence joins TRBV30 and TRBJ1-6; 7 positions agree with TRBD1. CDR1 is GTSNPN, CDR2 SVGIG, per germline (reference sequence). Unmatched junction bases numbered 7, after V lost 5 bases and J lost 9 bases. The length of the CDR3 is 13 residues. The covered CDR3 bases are TGTGCCTGGGCTGCGACAGGGACTTCACCC. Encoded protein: CAWAATGTSP. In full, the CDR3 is CAWAATGTSPLHF.

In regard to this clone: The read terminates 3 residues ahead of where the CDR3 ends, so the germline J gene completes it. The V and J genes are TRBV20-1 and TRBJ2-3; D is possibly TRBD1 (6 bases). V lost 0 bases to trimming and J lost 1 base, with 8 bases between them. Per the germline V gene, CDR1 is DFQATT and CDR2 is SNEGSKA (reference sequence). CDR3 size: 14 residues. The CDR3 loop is CSARDYRGTDTQYF. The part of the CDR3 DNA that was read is TGCAGTGCTAGAGATTACAGGGGCACAGATACG.

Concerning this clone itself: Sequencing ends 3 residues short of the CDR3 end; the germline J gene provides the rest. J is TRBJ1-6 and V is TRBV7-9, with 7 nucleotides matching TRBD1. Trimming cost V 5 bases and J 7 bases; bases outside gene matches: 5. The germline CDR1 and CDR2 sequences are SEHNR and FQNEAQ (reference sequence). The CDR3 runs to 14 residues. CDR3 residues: CASSQGTDNSPLHF. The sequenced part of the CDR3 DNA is TGTGCCAGCAGCCAAGGGACAGACAATTCACCC.

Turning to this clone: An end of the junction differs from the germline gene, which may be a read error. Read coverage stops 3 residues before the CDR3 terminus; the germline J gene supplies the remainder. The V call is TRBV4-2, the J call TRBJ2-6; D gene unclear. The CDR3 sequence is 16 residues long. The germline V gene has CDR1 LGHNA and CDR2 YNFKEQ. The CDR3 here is CASSQEPGSGANVLTF. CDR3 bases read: TGCGCCAGCAGCCAAGAACCCGGCTCTGGGGCCAACGTC.

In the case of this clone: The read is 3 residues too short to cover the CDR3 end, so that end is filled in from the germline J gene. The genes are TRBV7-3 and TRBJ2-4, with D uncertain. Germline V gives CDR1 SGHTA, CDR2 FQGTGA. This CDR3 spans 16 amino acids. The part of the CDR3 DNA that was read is TGTGCCAGCAGCCCGTCCGGTTTAGGGTACCAAGAGACT. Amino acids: CASSPSGLGYQET. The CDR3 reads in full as CASSPSGLGYQETQYF.

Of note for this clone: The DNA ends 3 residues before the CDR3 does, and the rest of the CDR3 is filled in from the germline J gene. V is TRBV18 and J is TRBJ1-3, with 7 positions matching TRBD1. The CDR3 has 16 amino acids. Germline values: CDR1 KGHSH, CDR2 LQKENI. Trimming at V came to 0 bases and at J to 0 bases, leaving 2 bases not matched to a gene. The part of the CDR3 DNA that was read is TGTGCCAGCTCACCACCTAGGACAGGCTCTGGAAACACC. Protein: CASSPPRTGSGNT. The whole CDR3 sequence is CASSPPRTGSGNTIYF.

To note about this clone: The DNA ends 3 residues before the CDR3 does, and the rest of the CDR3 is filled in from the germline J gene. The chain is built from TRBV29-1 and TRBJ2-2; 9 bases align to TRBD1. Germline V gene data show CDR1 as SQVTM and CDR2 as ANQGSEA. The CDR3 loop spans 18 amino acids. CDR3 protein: CSVEGALGQGSTNEKLFF. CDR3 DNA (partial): TGCAGCGTTGAGGGGGCCCTGGGACAGGGATCAACTAATGAAAAG.

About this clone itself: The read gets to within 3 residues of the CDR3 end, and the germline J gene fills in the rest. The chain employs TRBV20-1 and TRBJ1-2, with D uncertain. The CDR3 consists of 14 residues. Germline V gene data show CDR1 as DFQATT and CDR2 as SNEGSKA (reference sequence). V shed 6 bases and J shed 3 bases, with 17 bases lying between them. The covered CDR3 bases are TGCAGTGCCGAACCGGAGCACCGGGACTATGGC. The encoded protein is CSAEPEHRDYG. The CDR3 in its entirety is CSAEPEHRDYGYTF.

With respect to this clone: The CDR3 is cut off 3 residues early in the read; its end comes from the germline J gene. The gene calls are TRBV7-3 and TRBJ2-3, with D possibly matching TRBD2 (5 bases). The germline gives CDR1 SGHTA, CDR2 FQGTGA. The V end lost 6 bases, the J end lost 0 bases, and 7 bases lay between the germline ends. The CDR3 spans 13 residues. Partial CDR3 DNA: TGTGCCAGCAGTCCGGGGAGCACAGATACG. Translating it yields CASSPGSTDT. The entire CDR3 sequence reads CASSPGSTDTQYF. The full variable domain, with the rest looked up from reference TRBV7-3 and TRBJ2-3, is GAGVSQTPSNKVTEKGKYVELRCDPISGHTALYWYRQSLGQGPEFLIYFQGTGAADDSGLPNDRFFAVRPEGSVSTLKIQRTERGDSAVYLCASSPGSTDTQYFGPGTRLTVL.

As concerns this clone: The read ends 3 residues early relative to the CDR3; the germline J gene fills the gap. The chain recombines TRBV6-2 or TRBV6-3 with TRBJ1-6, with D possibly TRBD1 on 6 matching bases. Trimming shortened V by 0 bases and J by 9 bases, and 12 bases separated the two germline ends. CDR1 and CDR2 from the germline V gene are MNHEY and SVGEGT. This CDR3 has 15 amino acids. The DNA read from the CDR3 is TGTGCCAGCAGTTACTCGATCAGGGGAGGTTCACCC. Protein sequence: CASSYSIRGGSP. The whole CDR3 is CASSYSIRGGSPLHF.

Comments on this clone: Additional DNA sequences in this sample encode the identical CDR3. Incomplete CDR3 DNA: TGTGCCAGTAGTATAGATCTTAGGACTAACTCTGGAAACACC. This codes for CASSIDLRTNSGNT. The full CDR3 reads CASSIDLRTNSGNTIYF. This chain links TRBV19 with TRBJ1-3, with D hard to call. The read finishes 3 residues shy of the CDR3 end, and the germline J gene is used to complete it. Germline V gives CDR1 LNHDA, CDR2 SQIVND (reference sequence). V was pared by 0 bases and J by 0 bases, with 12 bases between. The CDR3 totals 17 residues.

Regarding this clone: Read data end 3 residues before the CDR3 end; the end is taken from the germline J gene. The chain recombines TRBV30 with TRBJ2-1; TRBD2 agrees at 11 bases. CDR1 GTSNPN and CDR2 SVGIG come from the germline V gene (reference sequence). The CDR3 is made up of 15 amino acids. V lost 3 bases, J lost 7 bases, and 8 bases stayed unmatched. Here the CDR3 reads CAWRKVAGGRNEQFF. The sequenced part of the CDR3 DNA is TGTGCCTGGAGGAAAGTAGCGGGGGGGCGGAATGAG.

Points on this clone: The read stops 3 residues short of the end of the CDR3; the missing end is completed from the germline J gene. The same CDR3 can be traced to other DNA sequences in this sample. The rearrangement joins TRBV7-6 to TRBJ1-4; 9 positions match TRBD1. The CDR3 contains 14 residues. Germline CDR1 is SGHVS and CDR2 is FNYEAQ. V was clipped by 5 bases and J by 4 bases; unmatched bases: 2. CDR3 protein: CASSLGQGNEKLFF. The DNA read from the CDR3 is TGTGCCAGCAGCCTGGGACAGGGTAATGAAAAA. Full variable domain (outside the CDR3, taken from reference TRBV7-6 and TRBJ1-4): GAGVSQSPRYKVTKRGQDVALRCDPISGHVSLYWYRQALGQGPEFLTYFNYEAQQDKSGLPNDRFSAERPEGSISTLTIQRTEQRDSAMYRCASSLGQGNEKLFFGSGTQLSVL.

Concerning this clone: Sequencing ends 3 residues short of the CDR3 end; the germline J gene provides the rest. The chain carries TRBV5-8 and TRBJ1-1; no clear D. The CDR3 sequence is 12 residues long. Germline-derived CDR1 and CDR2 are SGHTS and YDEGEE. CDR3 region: CASSLDRRVAFF. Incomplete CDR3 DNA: TGTGCCAGCAGCTTGGACCGAAGGGTG.

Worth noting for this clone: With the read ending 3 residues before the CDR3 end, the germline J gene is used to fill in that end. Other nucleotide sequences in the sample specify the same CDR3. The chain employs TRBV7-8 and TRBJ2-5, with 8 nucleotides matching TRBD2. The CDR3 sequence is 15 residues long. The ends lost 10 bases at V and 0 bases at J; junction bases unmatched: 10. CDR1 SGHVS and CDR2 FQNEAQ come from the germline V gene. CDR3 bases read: TGTGCCACCCTGCCCGGGGGGGGGTACCAAGAGACC. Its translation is CATLPGGGYQET. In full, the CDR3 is CATLPGGGYQETQYF.